The source of this TCR beta chain is a study of shared clonotypes between healthy human individuals. All participating donors were Caucasian adults from Nashville, Tennessee. Between the trimmed V and J ends, which lost 5 bases and 2 bases, there was a span of 16 bases. The CDR3 length is 15 residues. Per germline, CDR1 SGHAT and CDR2 FQDESV (reference sequence). Each PCR replicate from the sorted subsets contained about 180 ng DNA, which is 30,000 or so T cell genomes. Sequencing used immunoSEQ multiplex PCR; TCRdb keeps in-frame clones, though not all of them. The data contain over 1.5 million clones, approximately 98% of them seen just once; the ten biggest clones take up around 0.47%.

The source is a young man in good health. The gene calls are TRBV11-1 and TRBJ2-7; D unclear. Sequenced: naive CD4+ T cells sorted from blood. The sample's subset: CD45RA+ positively selected. CDR3: CASSPIKPTTYEQYF. CDR3 DNA: TGTGCCAGCAGCCCCATAAAACCTACCACCTACGAGCAGTACTTC.